The 13 T cell receptor beta chains reported below all come from one sample, sequenced in a study of CD8+ T cells in alopecia areata. The treatment was: oral pan-JAK inhibitor, 5-10 mg twice daily. Extraction and reverse transcription of RNA yielded cDNA as the sequencing template. Profiled with immunoSEQ multiplex PCR; TCRdb holds only in-frame clones, not every one. The table has under 350,000 clones, 58% seen once. The material sequenced was CD4+ T cells sorted from blood, taken at week 24, from a patient treated with tofacitinib. Receptor source: a human donor with alopecia areata.

This clone was seen a few times. This CDR3 is CASSLLAGAYNEQFF. In DNA, the CDR3 is TGTGCCAGCAGCTTACTAGCGGGGGCCTACAATGAGCAGTTCTTC. The chain couples TRBV7-9 to TRBJ2-1; 10 bases match TRBD2. Germline-derived CDR1 and CDR2 are SEHNR and FQNEAQ (reference sequence). The J segment lost 2 bases and the V segment lost 2 bases, leaving 0 bases of the junction unmatched. This CDR3 contains 15 residues.

The CDR3 loop reads CASSDVGSYGYTF. The CDR3 DNA is TGTGCCAGCAGCGATGTGGGGTCCTATGGCTACACCTTC. The chain carries TRBV27 and TRBJ1-2; D gene uncertain. The V gene lost 6 bases and the J gene lost 4 bases, with 12 bases spanning the gap. This CDR3 comprises 13 residues. Germline V gene data show CDR1 as MNHEY and CDR2 as SMNVEV (reference sequence).

A few counts support this clone. The rearrangement uses TRBV13 and TRBJ1-5, with unresolved D. The CDR3 length is 10 residues. Trimming cost V 10 bases and J 5 bases, with 6 bases left between them. The germline CDR1 and CDR2 sequences are PRHDT and FYEKMQ (reference sequence). Here the CDR3 reads CATLDQPQHF. The CDR3 DNA sequence: TGTGCCACCTTGGATCAGCCCCAGCATTTT. Full variable domain (missing parts from reference TRBV13 and TRBJ1-5): AAGVIQSPRHLIKEKRETATLKCYPIPRHDTVYWYQQGPGQDPQFLISFYEKMQSDKGSIPDRFSAQQFSDYHSELNMSSLELGDSALYFCATLDQPQHFGDGTRLSIL.

The gene calls are TRBV4-2 and TRBJ2-7; no clear D gene. The CDR3 is 13 amino acids. Deletions cut 6 bases from V and 2 bases from J, with 11 bases between. The germline gives CDR1 LGHNA, CDR2 YNFKEQ. This CDR3 reads CASRADGAYEQYF. CDR3 coding DNA: TGTGCCAGCAGGGCTGACGGAGCCTACGAGCAGTACTTC.

The chain combines TRBV15 with TRBJ2-2, with a weak D call TRBD2 (6 bases). This CDR3 comprises 16 residues. CDR1 LNHNV and CDR2 YYDKDF come from the germline V gene (reference sequence). V lost 6 bases, J lost 5 bases, and 19 bases lay in between. In nucleotides, the CDR3 is TGTGCCACCAGGACTGTTGGTAGCGGAAAGACCGGGGAGCTGTTTTTT. Amino acids: CATRTVGSGKTGELFF.

The chain employs TRBV2 and TRBJ2-6, with D unclear. Germline assignment: CDR1 SNHLY and CDR2 FYNNEI. The germline V and J ends were trimmed by 5 bases and 0 bases, with 23 bases remaining between them. CDR3 length equals 20 residues. The CDR3 protein is CASSQTLDTPLISGANVLTF. The CDR3 DNA reads as TGTGCCAGCAGTCAGACCTTGGATACCCCCCTCATCTCTGGGGCCAACGTCCTGACTTTC.

The chain combines TRBV25-1 with TRBJ2-6, with 10 nucleotides matching TRBD1. The CDR3 is 16 residues long. Germline loops: CDR1 MGHDK, CDR2 SYGVNS. The V gene end was trimmed by 5 bases and the J gene end by 3 bases; junction bases not matched to a gene: 4. This CDR3 is CASSMDRGYGANVLTF. In nucleotides, the CDR3 is TGTGCCAGCAGTATGGACAGGGGGTATGGGGCCAACGTCCTGACTTTC.

The chain joins TRBV6-1 to TRBJ2-7; D is uncertain. The CDR3 spans 13 residues. Deletions cut 4 bases from V and 2 bases from J, with 9 bases between. Per germline, CDR1 MNHNS and CDR2 SASEGT. DNA of the CDR3: TGTGCCAGCAGTGCAGGACCAACCTACGAGCAGTACTTC. This sequence encodes CASSAGPTYEQYF.

The rearrangement joins TRBV30 to TRBJ2-3; D is possibly TRBD1 or TRBD2 (5 bases each). Germline V gives CDR1 GTSNPN, CDR2 SVGIG (reference sequence). The germline V and J ends were trimmed by 3 bases and 9 bases, with 13 bases remaining between them. The CDR3 covers 12 residues. The CDR3 sequence: CAWRGTPLTQYF. In DNA, the CDR3 is TGTGCCTGGAGGGGGACCCCCCTAACGCAGTATTTT.

The rearrangement links TRBV10-3 to TRBJ1-5, with D perhaps matching TRBD1 (5 bases). Germline V gene lookup returns CDR1 ENHRY and CDR2 SYGVKD. Trimming stripped 6 bases from V and 4 bases from J, with 13 bases between. The CDR3 covers 14 residues. CDR3 sequence: CAISADGGNQPQHF. As DNA, the CDR3 is TGTGCCATCAGCGCCGATGGGGGAAATCAGCCCCAGCATTTT.

Only a few counts were recorded for this clone. The chain links TRBV23-1 to TRBJ1-1; weak D call: TRBD1 (6 bases). TRBV23-1 is known as an ORF, though its function is uncertain. This CDR3 comprises 15 residues. Trimming cost V 6 bases and J 1 base, with 15 bases left between them. The CDR3 DNA follows: TGCGCCAGCAGCCCGACAGGACCTGGGAACACTGAAGCTTTCTTT. Its protein is CASSPTGPGNTEAFF.

This sequence joins TRBV30 and TRBJ1-4; 11 bases line up with TRBD1. The CDR3 is made up of 16 amino acids. Germline V CDR1 and CDR2: GTSNPN, SVGIG (reference sequence). V was pared by 0 bases and J by 7 bases, with 7 bases of the junction left unmatched. The CDR3 DNA reads as TGTGCCTGGAGTGTAACGTTGGACAGGGGGCGTGAAAAACTGTTTTTT. This gives the protein CAWSVTLDRGREKLFF.

This clone was recorded a few times. V and J are TRBV7-2 and TRBJ2-7, with a possible D match to TRBD2 (5 bases). V shed 5 bases and J shed 3 bases, with 11 bases lying between them. Germline V gene data show CDR1 as SGHTA and CDR2 as FQGNSA. CDR3 length: 13 residues. CDR3 in DNA: TGTGCCAGCAGCCCTAGGAGGATCTACGAGCAGTACTTC. This translates into CASSPRRIYEQYF.